This TCR beta chain emerged from a study of shared clonotypes between healthy human individuals. Study background: The study enrolled a couple of women and three men aged 18 to 49.

Trimming took 6 bases from V and 0 from J; bases not matched to a gene: 4. The CDR3 runs to 14 residues. Germline V lookup: CDR1 MNHNY, CDR2 SVGAGI (reference sequence). TCRdb's table, derived via immunoSEQ multiplex PCR, lists solely in-frame clones and lacks some. The data contain around 95,000 clones, about 45% of them singletons. The donors, all of them Caucasian adults, lived in Nashville, Tennessee. Sequencing was carried out using PBMCs. This TCR derives from a woman aged 40 to 50 in good health. Some clones in this sample may be carry-over from other donors' samples. This chain connects TRBV6-6 to TRBJ1-2; 7 nucleotides match TRBD1. The CDR3 reads CASRHRGTNYGYTF. In DNA, the CDR3 is TGTGCCAGCAGGCACAGGGGTACTAACTATGGCTACACCTTC.